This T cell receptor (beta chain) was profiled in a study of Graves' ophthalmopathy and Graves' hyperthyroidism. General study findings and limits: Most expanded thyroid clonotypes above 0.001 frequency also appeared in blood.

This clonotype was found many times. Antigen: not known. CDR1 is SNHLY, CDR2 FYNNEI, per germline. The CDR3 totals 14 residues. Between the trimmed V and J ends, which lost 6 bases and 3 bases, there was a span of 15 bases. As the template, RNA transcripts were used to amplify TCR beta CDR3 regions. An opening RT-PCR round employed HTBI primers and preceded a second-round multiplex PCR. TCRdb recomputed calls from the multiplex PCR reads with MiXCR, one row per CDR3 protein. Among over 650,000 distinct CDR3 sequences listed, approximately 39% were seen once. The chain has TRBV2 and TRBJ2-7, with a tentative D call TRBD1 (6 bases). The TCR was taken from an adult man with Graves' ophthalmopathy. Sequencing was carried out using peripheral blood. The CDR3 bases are TGTGCCAGCAGGACCGCCCGACAGGACTACGAGCAGTACTTC. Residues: CASRTARQDYEQYF.